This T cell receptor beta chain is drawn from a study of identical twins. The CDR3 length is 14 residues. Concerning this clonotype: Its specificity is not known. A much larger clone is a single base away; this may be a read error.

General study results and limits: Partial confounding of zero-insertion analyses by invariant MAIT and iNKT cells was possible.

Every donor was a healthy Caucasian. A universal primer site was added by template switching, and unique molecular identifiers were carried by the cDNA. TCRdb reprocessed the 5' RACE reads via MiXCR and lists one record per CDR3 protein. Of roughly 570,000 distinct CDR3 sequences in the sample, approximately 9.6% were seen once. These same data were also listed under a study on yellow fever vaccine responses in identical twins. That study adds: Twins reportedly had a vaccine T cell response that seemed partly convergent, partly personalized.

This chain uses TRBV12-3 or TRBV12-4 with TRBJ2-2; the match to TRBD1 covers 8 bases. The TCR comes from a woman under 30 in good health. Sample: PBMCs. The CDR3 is CASTPTGVIGEPFF. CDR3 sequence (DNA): TGTGCCAGCACCCCGACAGGGGTGATCGGGGAGCCGTTTTTT.